This TCR beta chain was recovered during a study of shared clonotypes between healthy human individuals. This table comes from immunoSEQ multiplex PCR, and its TCRdb copy is limited to in-frame clones, with some not included. The sample lists approximately 2.5 million clones; just over 90% were seen once. V was pared by 3 bases and J by 3 bases, with 10 bases of the junction left unmatched. The CDR3 has 18 amino acids. In germline, CDR1 is SEHNR, CDR2 FQNEAQ (reference sequence). The TCR was taken from a man in his late teens or twenties in good health. The material sequenced was naive CD4+ T cells sorted from blood. As to subset: CD45RA+ positively selected. V is TRBV7-9 and J is TRBJ2-3; 12 positions agree with TRBD2. The CDR3 DNA reads TGTGCCAGCAGCTTTCGGGCTAGCGGGGGGGTCTGGACAGATACGCAGTATTTT. Translated, it gives CASSFRASGGVWTDTQYF. Drawing the rest from reference TRBV7-9 and TRBJ2-3, the complete variable domain is DTGVSQNPRHKITKRGQNVTFRCDPISEHNRLYWYRQTLGQGPEFLTYFQNEAQLEKSRLLSDRFSAERPKGSFSTLEIQRTEQGDSAMYLCASSFRASGGVWTDTQYFGPGTRLTVL.